This T cell receptor (beta chain) was sequenced during a study of PD-1 blockade in mismatch repair-deficient tumors. Whole-study context: Patients had 12 mismatch repair-deficient cancer types and were previously treated and progressing.

TCRdb's table, derived via immunoSEQ multiplex PCR, lists solely in-frame clones and lacks some. In the table there are some 100,000 clones, 82% of which are singletons. PCR or immunohistochemistry showed mismatch repair deficiency in every enrolled patient. The study, taken as a whole, reports: Tumor-resident clones, often undetectable pretreatment in blood, expanded then contracted after pembrolizumab.

Looked up from germline, CDR1 is MNHEY and CDR2 is SVGAGI. Deletions cut 2 bases from V and 3 bases from J, with 10 bases between. The CDR3 length is 14 residues. As for this clone: What it binds is not known.

The source of this sequence is an adult with mismatch repair-deficient cancer. The rearrangement uses TRBV6-5 and TRBJ1-2; D unclear. Source: peripheral blood, taken approximately 8 months after starting pembrolizumab. The CDR3: CASSYNQVHYGYTF. As DNA, the CDR3 is TGTGCCAGCAGTTACAACCAGGTGCACTATGGCTACACCTTC.